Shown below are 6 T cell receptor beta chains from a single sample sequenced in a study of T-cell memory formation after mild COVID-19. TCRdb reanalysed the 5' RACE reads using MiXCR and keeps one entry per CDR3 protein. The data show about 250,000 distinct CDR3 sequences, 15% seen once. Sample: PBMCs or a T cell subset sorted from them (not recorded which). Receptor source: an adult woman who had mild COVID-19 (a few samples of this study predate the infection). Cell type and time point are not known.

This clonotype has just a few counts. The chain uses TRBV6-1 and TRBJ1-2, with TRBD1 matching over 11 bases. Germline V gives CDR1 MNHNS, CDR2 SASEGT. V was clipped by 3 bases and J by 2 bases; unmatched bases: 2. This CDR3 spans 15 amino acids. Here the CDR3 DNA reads TGTGCCAGCAGTGACCGGACAGGGGGCAACTATGGCTACACCTTC. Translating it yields CASSDRTGGNYGYTF.

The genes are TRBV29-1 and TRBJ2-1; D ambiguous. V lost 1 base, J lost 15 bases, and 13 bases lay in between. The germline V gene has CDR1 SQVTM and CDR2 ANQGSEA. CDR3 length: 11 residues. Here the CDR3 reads CSVEGAATTFF. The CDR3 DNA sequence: TGCAGCGTTGAAGGCGCAGCCACCACGTTCTTC.

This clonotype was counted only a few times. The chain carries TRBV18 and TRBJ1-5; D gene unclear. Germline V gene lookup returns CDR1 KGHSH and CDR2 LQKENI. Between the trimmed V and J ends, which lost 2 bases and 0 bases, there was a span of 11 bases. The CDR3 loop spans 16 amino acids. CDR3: CASSPAKGHSNQPQHF. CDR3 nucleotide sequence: TGTGCCAGCTCACCAGCAAAGGGTCATAGCAATCAGCCCCAGCATTTT.

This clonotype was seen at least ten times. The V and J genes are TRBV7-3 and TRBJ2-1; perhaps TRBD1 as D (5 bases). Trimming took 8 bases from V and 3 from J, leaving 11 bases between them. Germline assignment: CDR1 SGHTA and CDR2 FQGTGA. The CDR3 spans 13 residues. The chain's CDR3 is CASGTGFYNEQFF. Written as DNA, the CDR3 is TGTGCCAGCGGTACAGGATTCTACAATGAGCAGTTCTTC.

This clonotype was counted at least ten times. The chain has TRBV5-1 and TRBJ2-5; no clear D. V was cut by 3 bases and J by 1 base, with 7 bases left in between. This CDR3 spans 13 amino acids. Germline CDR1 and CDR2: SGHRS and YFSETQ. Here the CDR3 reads CASSYSIQETQYF. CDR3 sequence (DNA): TGCGCCAGCAGCTACTCGATCCAAGAGACCCAGTACTTC.

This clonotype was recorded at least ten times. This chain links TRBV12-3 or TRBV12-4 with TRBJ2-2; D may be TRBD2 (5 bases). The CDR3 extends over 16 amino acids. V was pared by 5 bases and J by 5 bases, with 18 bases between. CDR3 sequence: CASSHTLGSGTGELFF. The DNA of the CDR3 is TGTGCCAGCAGTCATACCCTAGGGTCGGGAACCGGGGAGCTGTTTTTT.